This T cell receptor beta chain came from a study of immune cell composition in non-small cell lung cancer. Study-level information: Most cases were lung adenocarcinoma or squamous cell carcinoma.

Profiling relied on immunoSEQ multiplex PCR, and the TCRdb table lists in-frame clones only, not all of them. The sample has 3,000 to 3,500 clones; around 84% are singletons. Relative to its sample, this clone is hyperexpanded (1% or more). Its target is unknown. Normal lung was sampled as far from the tumour as possible, at least 3 cm. CDR3 size: 13 residues. The V and J ends lost 6 bases and 8 bases respectively, with 17 bases between them. The germline V gene has CDR1 SGHNT and CDR2 YYREEE (reference sequence). Study-wide points: Tumour TCR-beta clonality showed no significant link to smoking pack-years.

The sample consisted of non-adjacent lung tissue. The TCR originated in a human donor with non-small cell lung cancer. The donor label of this sample is uncertain. This sequence joins TRBV5-4 and TRBJ1-2; D is uncertain. The CDR3 loop reads CASTLNGEGGYTF. CDR3 DNA: TGTGCCAGCACCCTCAACGGGGAAGGGGGCTACACCTTC.